Shown below are 27 T cell receptor beta chains from a single sample sequenced in a study of blood T cell repertoires in COVID-19. The method was immunoSEQ multiplex PCR; TCRdb's version includes in-frame clones alone and lacks a portion of them. This sample has more than 250,000 clones, with 89% found just once. Sequencing was carried out using peripheral blood. These TCRs come from a man younger than 35 who had recovered from COVID-19.

V usage is TRBV5-4 and J usage is TRBJ1-2, with D tentatively TRBD1 (5 bases). The V and J ends lost 9 bases and 4 bases respectively, with 13 bases between them. This CDR3 has 12 residues. Germline V gene data show CDR1 as SGHNT and CDR2 as YYREEE (reference sequence). The CDR3 DNA reads TGTGCCATCTGGGGCCCCAGCTATGGCTACACCTTC. Encoded protein: CAIWGPSYGYTF.

J is TRBJ1-4 and V is TRBV5-5, with D perhaps TRBD1 (6 bases). The germline V gene encodes CDR1 SGHKS and CDR2 YYEKEE (reference sequence). This CDR3 comprises 12 residues. V gave up 1 base and J gave up 12 bases, with 10 bases separating them. The CDR3 DNA is TGTGCCAGCAGCTTGTATGAGGGGGAACTGTTTTTT. Its protein is CASSLYEGELFF.

The rearrangement uses TRBV7-9 and TRBJ1-1; TRBD1 aligns across 8 bases. This CDR3 comprises 15 residues. The junction had 11 bases not matched to a gene; V was cut back by 5 bases and J by 6 bases. The germline V gene encodes CDR1 SEHNR and CDR2 FQNEAQ (reference sequence). The CDR3, as DNA: TGTGCCAGCAGCCTGACAGGGGAGGATCGCCCTGAAGCTTTCTTT. This gives the protein CASSLTGEDRPEAFF.

The chain joins TRBV6-1 to TRBJ2-1; TRBD1 aligns across 9 bases. CDR1 is MNHNS, CDR2 SASEGT, per germline. Trimming removed 3 bases from V and 4 bases from J; junction bases left unmatched: 7. The CDR3 totals 16 residues. The CDR3 region is CASSDRPTGGYNEQFF. The CDR3 DNA follows: TGTGCCAGCAGTGACAGACCGACAGGGGGGTACAATGAGCAGTTCTTC.

On this clone: An end of the junction differs from the germline gene, which may be a read error. V usage is TRBV11-2 and J usage is TRBJ2-1; TRBD1 matches 8 bases. Germline CDR1 is SGHAT and CDR2 is FQNNGV. The CDR3 contains 12 residues. CDR3 bases: TGTGCCAGCAGCGCCGACAGGGGTGAGCCGTTCTTC. It yields the protein CASSADRGEPFF.

The chain has TRBV12-5 and TRBJ2-2; D gene ambiguous. The germline V gene encodes CDR1 LGHNT and CDR2 FRNRAP. V lost 6 bases to trimming and J lost 4 bases, with 3 bases between them. This CDR3 region has 11 residues. The DNA for the CDR3 is TGTGCTAGTGGCTTCACCGGGGAGCTGTTTTTT. Its protein is CASGFTGELFF.

The J gene is TRBJ1-4, the V gene TRBV2; D call uncertain. Trimming left V 1 base short and J 5 bases short, with 8 bases between. The CDR3 contains 14 residues. Germline V lookup: CDR1 SNHLY, CDR2 FYNNEI. The CDR3 spells CASSEDSSNEKLFF. CDR3 DNA sequence: TGTGCCAGCAGTGAAGACAGTTCCAATGAAAAACTGTTTTTT.

The chain carries TRBV10-3 and TRBJ2-7; TRBD2 is a possible D gene (7 bases). Between the trimmed V and J ends, which lost 1 base and 5 bases, there was a span of 12 bases. The CDR3 length is 14 residues. Germline lookup yields CDR1 ENHRY and CDR2 SYGVKD. The CDR3 loop reads CAISEYGGLNEQYF. DNA for the CDR3: TGTGCCATCAGTGAGTACGGGGGGCTGAACGAGCAGTACTTC.

The chain joins TRBV6-1 to TRBJ2-1; D is undetermined. CDR1 is MNHNS and CDR2 is SASEGT in the germline V gene. V dropped 1 base and J dropped 4 bases, with 11 bases sitting between them. CDR3 length: 15 amino acids. The CDR3 loop is CASSEGTLRYNEQFF. CDR3 nucleotides: TGTGCCAGCAGTGAAGGCACTCTCCGTTACAATGAGCAGTTCTTC.

This sequence joins TRBV2 and TRBJ1-1; D may be TRBD1 (6 bases). Germline lookup yields CDR1 SNHLY and CDR2 FYNNEI. Trimming pared 5 bases from V and 4 bases from J, leaving 11 bases between. The CDR3 runs to 13 residues. The CDR3 coding sequence is TGTGCCAGCAGTAGCGACAGGACCACTGAAGCTTTCTTT. Its translation: CASSSDRTTEAFF.

The rearrangement uses TRBV27 and TRBJ1-4, with D hard to call. V was shortened by 5 bases and J by 10 bases, with 23 bases between the two germline ends. The CDR3 spans 16 residues. Germline-derived CDR1 and CDR2 are MNHEY and SMNVEV (reference sequence). Here the CDR3 reads CASSPLEVGVGGKLFF. In DNA form, the CDR3 reads TGTGCCAGCAGTCCGCTTGAGGTCGGGGTTGGAGGAAAACTGTTTTTT.

Remarks on this clone: At one end the junction does not follow the germline gene, possibly because of a read error. The rearrangement links TRBV2 to TRBJ1-2, with 7 bases identical to TRBD1. Per the germline V gene, CDR1 is SNHLY and CDR2 is FYNNEI. The CDR3 is made up of 13 amino acids. The CDR3: CASRLDRNYGYTF. The CDR3, as DNA: TGTGCCAGCAGGCTGGACAGGAACTACGGCTACACCTTC.

The J gene is TRBJ2-1, the V gene TRBV9, with 10 bases identical to TRBD2. The CDR3 has 15 amino acids. Germline CDR1 and CDR2: SGDLS and YYNGEE. Trimming cost V 2 bases and J 4 bases; bases outside gene matches: 3. In DNA, the CDR3 is TGTGCCAGCAGCGTTAGCGGGGGGCAATACAATGAGCAGTTCTTC. It is translated as CASSVSGGQYNEQFF.

This clone was seen only a few times. This chain connects TRBV7-9 to TRBJ1-1, with 7 nucleotides matching TRBD1. CDR1 and CDR2 from the germline V gene are SEHNR and FQNEAQ (reference sequence). V was pared by 5 bases and J by 3 bases, with 9 bases of the junction left unmatched. The CDR3 is made up of 15 amino acids. The CDR3 sequence is CASSPRDSQDTEAFF. DNA of the CDR3: TGTGCCAGCAGCCCTCGGGACAGCCAGGACACTGAAGCTTTCTTT.

This chain links TRBV29-1 with TRBJ1-1, with D unclear. Germline loops: CDR1 SQVTM, CDR2 ANQGSEA. There are 13 residues in the CDR3. V lost 3 bases and J lost 1, with 9 bases in between. The CDR3 bases are TGCAGCGTTGACCCCCGGGGGAACACTGAAGCTTTCTTT. Its protein product is CSVDPRGNTEAFF. The full variable domain, completed using reference TRBV29-1 and TRBJ1-1, is SAVISQKPSRDICQRGTSLTIQCQVDSQVTMMFWYRQQPGQSLTLIATANQGSEATYESGFVIDKFPISRPNLTFSTLTVSNMSPEDSSIYLCSVDPRGNTEAFFGQGTRLTVV.

This clone was detected only once. J is TRBJ2-5 and V is TRBV5-4, with D unclear. There are 13 residues in the CDR3. Trimming cost V 1 base and J 0 bases, with 4 bases left between them. Germline CDR1 and CDR2: SGHNT and YYREEE (reference sequence). CDR3 nucleotides: TGTGCCAGCAGCTTGCCCTACCAAGAGACCCAGTACTTC. This sequence encodes CASSLPYQETQYF.

The chain has TRBV20-1 and TRBJ1-1; unclear D gene. Deletions cut 6 bases from V and 9 bases from J, with 14 bases between. Germline V gene sequence: CDR1 DFQATT, CDR2 SNEGSKA (reference sequence). The CDR3 runs to 11 residues. The chain's CDR3 is CSAAASGKAFF. The CDR3 bases are TGCAGTGCCGCAGCCTCGGGGAAAGCTTTCTTT.

The rearrangement links TRBV4-2 to TRBJ2-1, with D possibly matching TRBD2 (5 bases). From germline, CDR1 is LGHNA and CDR2 YNFKEQ. The CDR3 spans 14 residues. The V end lost 0 bases, the J end lost 9 bases, and 12 bases lay between the germline ends. In DNA form, the CDR3 reads TGTGCCAGCAGCCAAGAAACGAGGGAGAGTGAGCAGTTCTTC. Its protein product is CASSQETRESEQFF.

The chain recombines TRBV6-5 with TRBJ2-1; 14 bases are a match to TRBD2. The CDR3 is 15 amino acids. Per the germline V gene, CDR1 is MNHEY and CDR2 is SVGAGI. V gave up 7 bases and J gave up 15 bases; unmatched junction bases: 14. The CDR3 is CASTTGTSGSGAGFF. In DNA form, the CDR3 reads TGTGCCAGCACCACCGGGACTAGCGGGAGTGGGGCGGGGTTCTTC.

V usage is TRBV27 and J usage is TRBJ1-5; D gene ambiguous. Germline CDR1 reads MNHEY; CDR2 reads SMNVEV (reference sequence). The CDR3 has 15 amino acids. Trimming took 1 base from V and 0 from J, leaving 7 bases between them. The CDR3 sequence is CASSLLGDSNQPQHF. Written as DNA, the CDR3 is TGTGCCAGCAGTTTATTGGGAGATAGCAATCAGCCCCAGCATTTT.

This chain uses TRBV5-8 with TRBJ2-7; 8 nucleotides line up with TRBD1. The J segment lost 2 bases and the V segment lost 3 bases, leaving 7 bases of the junction unmatched. The CDR3 sequence is 15 residues long. CDR1 SGHTS and CDR2 YDEGEE come from the germline V gene. CDR3 in DNA: TGTGCCAGCAGCTCTACCGGGACAGGAACCTACGAGCAGTACTTC. Translated, it gives CASSSTGTGTYEQYF.

The rearrangement joins TRBV12-1 to TRBJ2-1; the table gives TRBD2 as D, unverified against the DNA. TRBV12-1 represents a pseudogene. This CDR3 has 16 amino acids. The CDR3 DNA is TGTGCCAGCAGCTTGGGTAGGGCGCGGAGGGGCAATGAGCAGTTCTTC. It codes for CASSLGRARRGNEQFF.

This clone was counted once. The chain couples TRBV7-6 to TRBJ2-7; TRBD1 agrees at 9 bases. From germline, CDR1 is SGHVS and CDR2 FNYEAQ. The trim removed 4 bases at V and 2 bases at J, leaving 6 bases unmatched. CDR3 size: 15 residues. The CDR3 sequence is CASSSQGAGPYEQYF. The DNA for the CDR3 is TGTGCCAGCAGCTCACAGGGGGCTGGGCCCTACGAGCAGTACTTC. The complete variable domain, with remaining parts taken from reference TRBV7-6 and TRBJ2-7, reads GAGVSQSPRYKVTKRGQDVALRCDPISGHVSLYWYRQALGQGPEFLTYFNYEAQQDKSGLPNDRFSAERPEGSISTLTIQRTEQRDSAMYRCASSSQGAGPYEQYFGPGTRLTVT.

The chain joins TRBV6-5 to TRBJ2-1; 10 bases are a match to TRBD1. V lost 6 bases and J lost 4; bases outside the gene matches: 3. Germline CDR1 is MNHEY and CDR2 is SVGAGI. This CDR3 has 14 amino acids. CDR3: CASSEDRGYNEQFF. DNA for the CDR3: TGTGCCAGCAGCGAGGACAGGGGGTACAATGAGCAGTTCTTC.

This chain uses TRBV6-1 with TRBJ1-4; no firm D call. Germline V CDR1 and CDR2: MNHNS, SASEGT. CDR3 length equals 14 residues. Trimming pared 2 bases from V and 7 bases from J, leaving 11 bases between. The CDR3 reads CASSERVGSEKLFF. The CDR3 region has the DNA TGTGCCAGCAGTGAACGGGTGGGGAGTGAAAAACTGTTTTTT.

The chain combines TRBV28 with TRBJ1-2; tentative D call: TRBD1 (5 bases). Trimming pared 5 bases from V and 4 bases from J, leaving 17 bases between. CDR1 and CDR2 (germline): MDHEN, SYDVKM. The CDR3 extends over 15 amino acids. The CDR3 region is CASSLPSAGGYGYTF. The CDR3 DNA reads TGTGCCAGCAGTCTCCCGTCTGCGGGGGGCTATGGCTACACCTTC.

The rearrangement joins TRBV15 to TRBJ1-3, with D tentatively TRBD1 (6 bases). This CDR3 is built from 16 residues. With 5 bases removed from V and 0 bases from J, the gap between germline ends came to 14 bases. Germline V CDR1 and CDR2: LNHNV, YYDKDF (reference sequence). The CDR3 DNA reads TGTGCCACCAGCGGGGACACCTACTCCTCTGGAAACACCATATATTTT. Translated: CATSGDTYSSGNTIYF.